This T cell receptor beta chain emerged from a study of CD8 T cells in ankylosing spondylitis. TCRdb re-called the 5' RACE reads through MiXCR, storing one row per CDR3 protein. The sample records hundreds of thousands of distinct CDR3 sequences, about 25% being singletons. CDR3 length equals 16 residues. V was pared by 2 bases and J by 0 bases, with 12 bases between. Germline-derived CDR1 and CDR2 are SGHTA and FQGNSA. Study-level points and caveats: Made up of eight highly homologous variants, a TCR beta motif appeared characteristic of ankylosing spondylitis blood. Prior work had noted some motif variants in reactive arthritis blood and synovial fluid.

This clonotype occurred a few times. The target antigen is unknown. The V gene is TRBV7-2, the J gene TRBJ2-3; the D gene is possibly TRBD2 (6 bases). Sequencing was performed on blood, either unsorted or a sorted T cell fraction (not recorded which). The TCR originated in a male donor with ankylosing spondylitis. The CDR3 DNA follows: TGTGCCAGCAGCTTATGGCTAGCGACTAGCACAGATACGCAGTATTTT. It is translated as CASSLWLATSTDTQYF.